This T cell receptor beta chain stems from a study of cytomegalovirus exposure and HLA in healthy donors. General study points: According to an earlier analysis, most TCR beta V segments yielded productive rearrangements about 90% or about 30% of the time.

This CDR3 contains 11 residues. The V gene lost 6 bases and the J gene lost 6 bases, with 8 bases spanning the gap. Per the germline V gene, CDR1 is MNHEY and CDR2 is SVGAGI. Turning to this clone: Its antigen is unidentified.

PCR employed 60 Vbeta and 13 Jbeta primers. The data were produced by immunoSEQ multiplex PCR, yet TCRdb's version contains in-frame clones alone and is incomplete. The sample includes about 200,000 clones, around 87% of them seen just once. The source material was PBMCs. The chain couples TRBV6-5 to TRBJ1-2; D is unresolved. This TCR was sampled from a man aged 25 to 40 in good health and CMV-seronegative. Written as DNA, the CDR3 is TGTGCCAGCAGGGTAGCTGATGGCTACACCTTC. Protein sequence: CASRVADGYTF.